This entry lists 2 T cell receptor beta chains sequenced from one sample in a study of blood T cell repertoires in COVID-19. Assay used: immunoSEQ multiplex PCR; TCRdb lists only in-frame clones, some missing. This table holds about 330,000 clones, about 92% found once. Material: PBMCs or T cells enriched from blood (not recorded which). Every receptor here comes from a woman aged 25-40 years who had recovered from COVID-19.

The chain combines TRBV12-3 or TRBV12-4 with TRBJ1-1; TRBD1 matches at 9 bases. J lost 4 bases, V lost 5 bases, and 2 bases had no gene match. CDR3 length: 13 residues. Here the CDR3 DNA reads TGTGCCAGCAGTAAGGACAGGGGCACTGAAGCTTTCTTT. Amino acid sequence: CASSKDRGTEAFF.

This chain uses TRBV4-2 with TRBJ1-1, with 7 bases that match TRBD1. J lost 1 base, V lost 5 bases, and 7 bases had no gene match. CDR3 length: 15 residues. Germline values: CDR1 LGHNA, CDR2 YNFKEQ. As DNA, the CDR3 is TGTGCCAGCAGCTACGGAGGGGGCTCGAACACTGAAGCTTTCTTT. Its translation is CASSYGGGSNTEAFF.